One sample yielded the 17 T cell receptor beta chains listed below, sequenced in a study of OX40 agonist ivuxolimab in advanced cancers. To prepare the library, the immunoSEQ multiplex PCR assay was applied. TCRdb's version of the immuneACCESS table is confined to in-frame rearrangements and falls short of the full clone set. An unresolved V gene accounts for under half of the shortfall where checked; the remainder is of unknown origin. The sample contains 55,000 to 75,000 clones, approximately 80% of them found a single time. The top ten constitute approximately 8% of the sample. Sequencing used CD4+ or CD8+ T cells sorted from blood, obtained in a trial of the OX40 agonist ivuxolimab. Source of these receptors: an adult with an advanced solid tumor such as melanoma, head and neck, liver or kidney cancer.

The chain has TRBV5-5 and TRBJ1-5; 7 bases match TRBD1. The junction had 13 bases not matched to a gene; V was cut back by 4 bases and J by 3 bases. The CDR3 totals 17 residues. The V gene's germline CDR1 is SGHKS and CDR2 YYEKEE (reference sequence). CDR3 sequence (DNA): TGTGCCAGCAGCCAAACTTGGACAGGACCATTCAATCAGCCCCAGCATTTT. Its translation is CASSQTWTGPFNQPQHF.

The V call is TRBV7-9, the J call TRBJ2-5, with D maybe TRBD1 (6 bases). Germline-derived CDR1 and CDR2 are SEHNR and FQNEAQ (reference sequence). The CDR3 sequence is 13 residues long. The V gene lost 5 bases and the J gene lost 5 bases, with 12 bases spanning the gap. DNA for the CDR3: TGTGCCAGCAGCCAACAGGGAATCGAGACCCAGTACTTC. Translating it yields CASSQQGIETQYF.

V and J are TRBV30 and TRBJ1-4; D is unclear. The V end lost 3 bases, the J end lost 0 bases, and 8 bases lay between the germline ends. CDR3 length equals 14 residues. The germline V gene has CDR1 GTSNPN and CDR2 SVGIG (reference sequence). The CDR3 here is CAWSSRPTNEKLFF. The CDR3 coding sequence is TGTGCCTGGAGCAGCCGGCCAACTAATGAAAAACTGTTTTTT.

The rearrangement joins TRBV27 to TRBJ2-7; D is unresolved. Germline V lookup: CDR1 MNHEY, CDR2 SMNVEV (reference sequence). This CDR3 region has 14 residues. The germline V and J ends were trimmed by 5 bases and 0 bases, with 11 bases remaining between them. The CDR3 DNA reads as TGTGCCAGCAGTCGGCAGTTCCCCTCCTACGAGCAGTACTTC. It specifies CASSRQFPSYEQYF.

This clone showed up just a few times. V is TRBV28 and J is TRBJ2-3; D assignment may be TRBD1 or TRBD2 (5 bases each). There are 16 residues in the CDR3. Germline CDR1 and CDR2: MDHEN and SYDVKM. V lost 4 bases, J lost 0 bases, and 14 bases lay in between. CDR3 nucleotides: TGTGCCAGCAGTTATCCGGGACGGGCTAGCACAGATACGCAGTATTTT. Amino acid sequence: CASSYPGRASTDTQYF.

This chain links TRBV10-3 with TRBJ2-5, with D maybe TRBD2 (7 bases). This CDR3 contains 14 residues. CDR1 and CDR2 (germline): ENHRY, SYGVKD. V lost 4 bases, J lost 2 bases, and 11 bases lay in between. CDR3 nucleotide sequence: TGTGCCATCAGTGTAGGGGGGGGGCAAGAGACCCAGTACTTC. Amino acid sequence: CAISVGGGQETQYF.

J is TRBJ1-4 and V is TRBV6-5, with D maybe TRBD1 (5 bases). V dropped 6 bases and J dropped 6 bases, with 17 bases sitting between them. The CDR3 has 15 residues. Germline V CDR1 and CDR2: MNHEY, SVGAGI. CDR3 amino acids: CASSRRAGRDEKLFF. CDR3 DNA sequence: TGTGCCAGCAGCCGCCGGGCAGGGCGAGATGAAAAACTGTTTTTT.

The V gene is TRBV7-9, the J gene TRBJ2-7; 11 nucleotides align to TRBD2. CDR1 and CDR2 from the germline V gene are SEHNR and FQNEAQ (reference sequence). Trimming removed 5 bases from V and 0 bases from J; junction bases left unmatched: 9. This CDR3 is 17 amino acids long. The CDR3 DNA follows: TGTGCCAGCAGCCCAGGGACTAGCGGAGGGAGCTCCTACGAGCAGTACTTC. Its protein is CASSPGTSGGSSYEQYF.

A single count supports this clone. The chain has TRBV30 and TRBJ1-3; no reliable D call. CDR3 length: 13 residues. Germline values: CDR1 GTSNPN, CDR2 SVGIG (reference sequence). The V gene lost 1 base and the J gene lost 2 bases, with 6 bases spanning the gap. The CDR3 bases are TGTGCCTGGAGTGGGGGAACTGGAAACACCATATATTTT. The encoded protein is CAWSGGTGNTIYF.

This chain uses TRBV5-1 with TRBJ2-3; 15 bases are shared with TRBD2. The germline V gene encodes CDR1 SGHRS and CDR2 YFSETQ. The CDR3 sequence is 16 residues long. Trimming cost V 3 bases and J 4 bases; bases outside gene matches: 3. The CDR3 sequence is CASSSGLAGGSDTQYF. CDR3 DNA: TGCGCCAGCAGCTCAGGACTAGCGGGAGGGTCAGATACGCAGTATTTT.

V usage is TRBV7-9 and J usage is TRBJ2-7; D is undetermined. Per germline, CDR1 SEHNR and CDR2 FQNEAQ (reference sequence). CDR3 length: 12 amino acids. The germline V and J ends were trimmed by 7 bases and 5 bases, with 12 bases remaining between them. As DNA, the CDR3 is TGTGCCAGCATCTCGGACGGCGACGAGCAGTACGTC. Its protein product is CASISDGDEQYV.

The V call is TRBV27, the J call TRBJ2-2; D is unresolved. The CDR3 is made up of 13 amino acids. The ends were cut back, 2 bases at V and 5 bases at J, with 6 bases in the middle. From germline, CDR1 is MNHEY and CDR2 SMNVEV (reference sequence). The DNA of the CDR3 is TGTGCCAGCAGTTTAATGGGGACCGGGGAGCTGTTTTTT. As protein: CASSLMGTGELFF.

This clone was detected only a few times. This chain uses TRBV5-1 with TRBJ1-2; 7 nucleotides agree with TRBD1. J gave up 2 bases and V 0 bases, and 1 base lay outside the gene matches. Germline loops: CDR1 SGHRS, CDR2 YFSETQ. The CDR3 has 14 amino acids. The DNA for the CDR3 is TGCGCCAGCAGCTTGGGACAGGGCAACTATGGCTACACCTTC. Protein sequence: CASSLGQGNYGYTF. Filled out from reference TRBV5-1 and TRBJ1-2, the complete variable domain reads KAGVTQTPRYLIKTRGQQVTLSCSPISGHRSVSWYQQTPGQGLQFLFEYFSETQRNKGNFPGRFSGRQFSNSRSEMNVSTLELGDSALYLCASSLGQGNYGYTFGSGTRLTVV.

The gene calls are TRBV9 and TRBJ1-2; weak D call: TRBD1 (5 bases). The CDR3 has 14 amino acids. Germline V gene sequence: CDR1 SGDLS, CDR2 YYNGEE. Trimming took 4 bases from V and 2 from J, leaving 12 bases between them. The DNA of the CDR3 is TGTGCCAGCAGCCCCCGCCGGGACAACTATGGCTACACCTTC. Its protein is CASSPRRDNYGYTF.

V and J are TRBV7-3 and TRBJ1-1, with 8 bases lining up with TRBD1. The CDR3 contains 15 residues. V gave up 5 bases and J gave up 6 bases; unmatched junction bases: 11. Germline V CDR1 and CDR2: SGHTA, FQGTGA. CDR3 in DNA: TGTGCCAGCAGCCCACGGACAGGGAATGCCCCTGAAGCTTTCTTT. Its translation: CASSPRTGNAPEAFF.

This clone came up many times. This chain uses TRBV4-1 with TRBJ1-2; possibly TRBD1 for D (6 bases). This CDR3 has 15 amino acids. The germline V and J ends were trimmed by 0 bases and 3 bases, with 11 bases remaining between them. CDR1 is MGHRA, CDR2 YSYEKL, per germline. CDR3 sequence reads: CASSQERGSYYGYTF. CDR3 in DNA: TGCGCCAGCAGCCAAGAAAGGGGGAGCTACTATGGCTACACCTTC.

The chain is built from TRBV6-6 and TRBJ1-6; D not resolved. Germline V gene sequence: CDR1 MNHNY, CDR2 SVGAGI (reference sequence). Trimming removed 0 bases from V and 10 bases from J, with 16 bases in between. There are 16 residues in the CDR3. The CDR3 DNA reads as TGTGCCAGCAGTTACTCGAGCTCCGGGGTCGGGTCACCCCTCCACTTT. It encodes CASSYSSSGVGSPLHF.